These T cell receptor beta chains were read from a single sample in a study of T cells after posttransplantation cyclophosphamide. The assay was immunoSEQ multiplex PCR, and TCRdb's table has in-frame clones only and misses some. Of tens of thousands of clones listed, about 93% were seen once; the top ten hold 3%. Material: PBMCs. Receptors originate from a woman aged 25 to 39 in good health and a related stem cell transplant donor. CDR3s leave out the opening cysteine and the closing phenylalanine or tryptophan. Fields, in order: clone size, J gene, V gene, CDR3 protein. Part of the rows lack a size; the others show once, few, many or a class for expanded clones.

- | TRBJ1-2 | TRBV13 | ASSEPQVPANYGYT
- | TRBJ1-1 | TRBV7-9 | ASSSDRGPEAF
- | TRBJ1-1 | TRBV6-5 | ASSYSSRNTEAF
- | TRBJ2-5 | TRBV10-2 | ASSESAKDTQY
- | TRBJ2-5 | TRBV5-5 | ASSLEAGVTIETQY
- | TRBJ2-7 | TRBV5-8 | ASSPSGGGSYEQY
- | TRBJ2-7 | TRBV11-2 | ASSQTAYEQY
- | TRBJ2-7 | TRBV27 | ASSLNRVEQY
once | TRBJ1-1 | TRBV10-3 | ASWGDTEAF
few | TRBJ2-1 | TRBV5-1 | ASSLSPLAGGFNEQF
- | - | TRBV4-3 | ASSHDRGHEQY